The clone carrying this T cell receptor (beta chain) was recorded a few times. The CDR3 covers 13 residues. Trimming stripped 3 bases from V and 3 bases from J, with 6 bases between. Germline V gene sequence: CDR1 MNHEY, CDR2 SMNVEV (reference sequence). TCRdb's copy holds only in-frame clones and misses some; the assay was immunoSEQ multiplex PCR. The data contain under 200,000 clones, roughly nine tenths of them singletons. The data stem from a study of blood T cell repertoires in COVID-19. At the level of the study: Material from acute and convalescent COVID-19 was sourced from the United States, Italy and Spain.

The sample was peripheral blood. This TCR was sampled from a man in his 60s with active or convalescent COVID-19. This chain links TRBV27 with TRBJ1-3; D gene uncertain. The CDR3 reads CASSLNFGNTIYF. CDR3 nucleotides: TGTGCCAGCAGTTTGAACTTTGGAAACACCATATATTTT.